Listed here are 25 T cell receptor beta chains from one sample, sequenced in a study of control samples from healthy donors and cancer patients. Generated by immunoSEQ multiplex PCR, the TCRdb table keeps only in-frame clones and is missing some. The profile shows approximately 40,000 clones, about 86% of them singletons. The sample consisted of PBMCs. Receptors originate from a woman aged 55 to 70 with lung cancer.

This rearrangement joins TRBV5-1 to TRBJ1-1; no reliable D call. The CDR3 runs 15 residues. The V end was cut by 1 base, the J end by 1 base, with 11 bases between. Germline V gene data show CDR1 as SGHRS and CDR2 as YFSETQ. In DNA form, the CDR3 reads TGCGCCAGCAGCTTGTGGGAGGGAGGGAACACTGAAGCTTTCTTT. Translated, it gives CASSLWEGGNTEAFF.

The chain is built from TRBV30 and TRBJ2-3, with a weak D call TRBD2 (5 bases). The CDR3 is 12 residues long. In germline, CDR1 is GTSNPN, CDR2 SVGIG (reference sequence). The V and J ends lost 2 bases and 4 bases respectively, with 7 bases between them. Here the CDR3 reads CAWSPGSDTQYF. CDR3 DNA: TGTGCCTGGAGTCCGGGGTCAGATACGCAGTATTTT.

The V and J genes are TRBV7-9 and TRBJ2-5, with D perhaps matching TRBD1 (6 bases). The ends were cut back, 1 base at V and 2 bases at J, with 17 bases in the middle. CDR1 and CDR2 (germline): SEHNR, FQNEAQ (reference sequence). This CDR3 spans 17 amino acids. The CDR3 region has the DNA TGTGCCAGCAGCTTAGGATCGGGGTTAGGGACACAAGAGACCCAGTACTTC. Translated, it gives CASSLGSGLGTQETQYF.

The rearrangement joins TRBV27 to TRBJ1-2; no definite D call. The germline gives CDR1 MNHEY, CDR2 SMNVEV (reference sequence). The V end was cut by 1 base, the J end by 5 bases, with 20 bases between. The CDR3 covers 17 residues. The CDR3 sequence is CASSLYSVARGGYGYTF. DNA of the CDR3: TGTGCCAGCAGTTTATATAGTGTGGCCCGAGGAGGTTATGGCTACACCTTC.

This chain uses TRBV6-4 with TRBJ1-2; D is undetermined. The CDR3 runs 13 residues. The germline gives CDR1 MRHNA, CDR2 SNTAGT. V lost 6 bases to trimming and J lost 8 bases, with 16 bases between them. The CDR3 loop is CASRHEPYDGYTF. The DNA for the CDR3 is TGTGCCAGCAGGCACGAACCCTATGACGGCTACACCTTC.

The rearrangement uses TRBV27 and TRBJ2-7, with TRBD1 matching over 7 bases. The CDR3 totals 13 residues. V was pared by 5 bases and J by 5 bases, with 6 bases of the junction left unmatched. Per germline, CDR1 MNHEY and CDR2 SMNVEV (reference sequence). For the CDR3, the DNA is TGTGCCAGCAGTACGGAGACAGGGCACGAGCAGTACTTC. Amino acid sequence: CASSTETGHEQYF.

V is TRBV5-1 and J is TRBJ2-1; D may be TRBD2 (6 bases). With 4 bases removed from V and 2 bases from J, the gap between germline ends came to 10 bases. The germline V gene has CDR1 SGHRS and CDR2 YFSETQ. The CDR3 loop spans 14 amino acids. CDR3 amino acids: CASSRGRTYNEQFF. Written as DNA, the CDR3 is TGCGCCAGCAGCAGAGGGAGGACCTACAATGAGCAGTTCTTC.

The V and J genes are TRBV30 and TRBJ1-2; 9 bases match TRBD1. V lost 5 bases and J lost 7; bases outside the gene matches: 8. Germline lookup yields CDR1 GTSNPN and CDR2 SVGIG (reference sequence). The CDR3 is 13 residues long. The CDR3 is CAWGTGNMRGYTF. The CDR3 coding sequence is TGTGCCTGGGGGACAGGGAACATGCGTGGCTACACCTTC.

CDR3 nucleotides: TGTGCCAGCAGACCCAAGGACCGCATGAACACTGAAGCTTTCTTT. It translates to CASRPKDRMNTEAFF. V and J are TRBV7-9 and TRBJ1-1; D unresolved. V shed 6 bases and J shed 0 bases, with 14 bases lying between them. CDR1 is SEHNR, CDR2 FQNEAQ, per germline (reference sequence). This CDR3 is built from 15 residues.

J is TRBJ1-4 and V is TRBV2; D might be TRBD1 (5 bases). V dropped 8 bases and J dropped 3 bases, with 10 bases sitting between them. CDR1 SNHLY and CDR2 FYNNEI come from the germline V gene. CDR3 size: 13 residues. The CDR3 DNA is TGTGCCAGCGGGACGGGGTCTAATGAAAAACTGTTTTTT. It codes for CASGTGSNEKLFF.

CDR3 DNA: TGTGCCAGCAGCTTGGATTTCGGACGGATGAACACTGAAGCTTTCTTT. As protein: CASSLDFGRMNTEAFF. This sequence joins TRBV5-6 and TRBJ1-1; D is undetermined. V lost 0 bases to trimming and J lost 0 bases, with 12 bases between them. Germline V gene data show CDR1 as SGHDT and CDR2 as YYEEEE. The CDR3 sequence is 16 residues long.

This clone is deemed medium-sized. V gene TRBV19 combines with J gene TRBJ1-2; D gene ambiguous. The CDR3 length is 11 residues. V shed 5 bases and J shed 6 bases, with 7 bases lying between them. The germline CDR1 and CDR2 sequences are LNHDA and SQIVND (reference sequence). The CDR3 sequence: CASSAMDGYTF. The CDR3 region has the DNA TGTGCCAGTAGTGCCATGGATGGCTACACCTTC.

The rearrangement joins TRBV28 to TRBJ2-3, with a possible D match to TRBD2 (6 bases). Germline V gene lookup returns CDR1 MDHEN and CDR2 SYDVKM. The CDR3 sequence is 14 residues long. Deletions cut 5 bases from V and 2 bases from J, with 11 bases between. The DNA for the CDR3 is TGTGCCAGCAGTAAGGGAGGACCCACAGATACGCAGTATTTT. Amino acid sequence: CASSKGGPTDTQYF. The full variable domain, in which reference TRBV28 and TRBJ2-3 provide the parts outside the CDR3, is DVKVTQSSRYLVKRTGEKVFLECVQDMDHENMFWYRQDPGLGLRLIYFSYDVKMKEKGDIPEGYSVSREKKERFSLILESASTNQTSMYLCASSKGGPTDTQYFGPGTRLTVL.

J is TRBJ2-5 and V is TRBV20-1, with D uncertain. Trimming took 3 bases from V and 4 from J, leaving 3 bases between them. Germline loops: CDR1 DFQATT, CDR2 SNEGSKA (reference sequence). CDR3 length equals 10 residues. The CDR3 sequence: CSASTETQYF. In DNA form, the CDR3 reads TGCAGTGCTAGTACAGAGACCCAGTACTTC.

The chain recombines TRBV2 with TRBJ1-2, with 7 nucleotides matching TRBD1. The CDR3 covers 13 residues. The germline gives CDR1 SNHLY, CDR2 FYNNEI. J was trimmed by 6 bases and V by 10 bases; bases with no gene match: 11. The CDR3 bases are TGTGCCAACCCAGGCGGACAGGAAAATGGCTACACCTTC. It is translated as CANPGGQENGYTF.

This clone was seen once. This sequence joins TRBV19 and TRBJ2-1; 9 bases are shared with TRBD2. The ends lost 5 bases at V and 3 bases at J; junction bases unmatched: 11. The CDR3 runs 17 residues. The germline V gene has CDR1 LNHDA and CDR2 SQIVND (reference sequence). Here the CDR3 DNA reads TGTGCCAGTAGTGCCTTCCTTGCGGGGGGGAACTACAATGAGCAGTTCTTC. It encodes CASSAFLAGGNYNEQFF.

The chain combines TRBV6-5 with TRBJ2-5, with TRBD1 identical over 8 bases. This CDR3 is 13 amino acids long. Germline V gives CDR1 MNHEY, CDR2 SVGAGI. The V and J ends lost 6 bases and 4 bases, in that order; junction bases with no gene match: 4. For the CDR3, the DNA is TGTGCCAGCAGCCGGGGGACAGGAGAGACCCAGTACTTC. Amino acids: CASSRGTGETQYF.

The CDR3 here is CSVPGQGVTGELFF. CDR3 sequence (DNA): TGCAGCGTTCCCGGACAGGGTGTCACCGGGGAGCTGTTTTTT. The rearrangement links TRBV29-1 to TRBJ2-2; 8 bases are shared with TRBD1. Germline CDR1 is SQVTM and CDR2 is ANQGSEA. This CDR3 has 14 amino acids. The V segment lost 5 bases and the J segment 4 bases; nucleotides outside the gene matches: 6.

V gene TRBV19 combines with J gene TRBJ1-5; unclear D gene. Trimming took off 6 bases at V and 0 bases at J, with 18 bases between the two ends. CDR3 length equals 17 residues. Germline V gene sequence: CDR1 LNHDA, CDR2 SQIVND (reference sequence). The CDR3 DNA is TGTGCCAGTAGCAAGACCGAGGCAAGCCTTAGCAATCAGCCCCAGCATTTT. Protein sequence: CASSKTEASLSNQPQHF. Complete variable domain (other parts from reference TRBV19 and TRBJ1-5): DGGITQSPKYLFRKEGQNVTLSCEQNLNHDAMYWYRQDPGQGLRLIYYSQIVNDFQKGDIAEGYSVSREKKESFPLTVTSAQKNPTAFYLCASSKTEASLSNQPQHFGDGTRLSIL.

This clone is a singleton in its sample. V usage is TRBV27 and J usage is TRBJ2-2; D gene unclear. Trimming removed 3 bases from V and 6 bases from J, with 2 bases in between. There are 11 residues in the CDR3. Per germline, CDR1 MNHEY and CDR2 SMNVEV (reference sequence). DNA of the CDR3: TGTGCCAGCAGTTTCGCCGGGGAGCTGTTTTTT. This sequence encodes CASSFAGELFF.

The CDR3 coding sequence is TGTGCCAGCAGCTTACAAGGGCCGAACACTGAAGCTTTCTTT. It translates to CASSLQGPNTEAFF. The chain recombines TRBV13 with TRBJ1-1; D uncertain. Germline lookup yields CDR1 PRHDT and CDR2 FYEKMQ (reference sequence). The CDR3 loop spans 14 amino acids. The germline V and J ends were trimmed by 2 bases and 1 base, with 8 bases remaining between them.

The rearrangement uses TRBV9 and TRBJ2-7; 8 bases line up with TRBD1. CDR1 is SGDLS and CDR2 is YYNGEE in the germline V gene. The J segment lost 1 base and the V segment lost 1 base, leaving 4 bases of the junction unmatched. The CDR3 has 15 amino acids. CDR3 sequence (DNA): TGTGCCAGCAGCGTATCAGGACAGGGATCCTACGAGCAGTACTTC. This sequence encodes CASSVSGQGSYEQYF. Looking up the rest from reference TRBV9 and TRBJ2-7 gives the full variable domain: DSGVTQTPKHLITATGQRVTLRCSPRSGDLSVYWYQQSLDQGLQFLIQYYNGEERAKGNILERFSAQQFPDLHSELNLSSLELGDSALYFCASSVSGQGSYEQYFGPGTRLTVT.

J is TRBJ1-5 and V is TRBV3-1 (or the pseudogene TRBV3-2); D gene unclear. The CDR3 extends over 16 amino acids. Germline-derived CDR1 and CDR2 are LGHDT and YNNKEL (reference sequence). Trimming removed 2 bases at V and 1 base at J, with 12 bases between. CDR3 nucleotides: TGTGCCAGCAGCCAAAAGCGGGTTTTGAGCAATCAGCCCCAGCATTTT. This encodes CASSQKRVLSNQPQHF.

This clone has only one observation. This chain joins TRBV6-5 and TRBJ1-5; 7 positions agree with TRBD1. Germline V gene sequence: CDR1 MNHEY, CDR2 SVGAGI. The CDR3 spans 13 residues. Losses at the gene ends were 9 bases for V and 7 bases for J; bases not matched to a gene: 9. The CDR3 bases are TGTGCCAGTACAGGGGTGGAGGTGCAGCCCCAGCATTTT. Translating gives CASTGVEVQPQHF.

The chain has TRBV14 and TRBJ1-3; D not resolved. Trimming shortened V by 7 bases and J by 4 bases, and 11 bases separated the two germline ends. The CDR3 contains 13 residues. Germline CDR1 reads SGHDN; CDR2 reads FVKESK. The CDR3 sequence: CASKTFLGNTIYF. In DNA form, the CDR3 reads TGTGCCAGCAAGACATTCCTGGGAAACACCATATATTTT. The complete variable domain, with remaining parts taken from reference TRBV14 and TRBJ1-3, reads EAGVTQFPSHSVIEKGQTVTLRCDPISGHDNLYWYRRVMGKEIKFLLHFVKESKQDESGMPNNRFLAERTGGTYSTLKVQPAELEDSGVYFCASKTFLGNTIYFGEGSWLTVV.